This T cell receptor beta chain was observed in a study of blood T cell repertoires in COVID-19. Study summary: Sites in the United States, Italy and Spain provided acute and convalescent COVID-19 samples. T cells, B-cell-depleted T cells, or PBMCs supplied cDNA or gDNA.

Only a few counts were recorded for this clone. Per the original data handling: Reference gene primer amplification yielded estimated nucleated cell counts. Data came from immunoSEQ multiplex PCR; TCRdb stores just in-frame clones and leaves some out. The V and J calls and the clone size are those of that table, but D and trimming were determined from the DNA. The sample lists fewer than 200,000 clones; approximately 85% were seen once. The germline CDR1 and CDR2 sequences are SNHLY and FYNNEI. J was trimmed by 2 bases and V by 4 bases; bases with no gene match: 4. This CDR3 contains 15 residues. The sequencing input was peripheral blood. The V call is TRBV2, the J call TRBJ1-3, with 8 bases identical to TRBD1. The clonotype comes from a woman at least 80 years old with acute or convalescent COVID-19. CDR3 nucleotides: TGTGCCAGCAGTGCCGGACAGGGCGCTGGAAACACCATATATTTT. Translated, it gives CASSAGQGAGNTIYF.